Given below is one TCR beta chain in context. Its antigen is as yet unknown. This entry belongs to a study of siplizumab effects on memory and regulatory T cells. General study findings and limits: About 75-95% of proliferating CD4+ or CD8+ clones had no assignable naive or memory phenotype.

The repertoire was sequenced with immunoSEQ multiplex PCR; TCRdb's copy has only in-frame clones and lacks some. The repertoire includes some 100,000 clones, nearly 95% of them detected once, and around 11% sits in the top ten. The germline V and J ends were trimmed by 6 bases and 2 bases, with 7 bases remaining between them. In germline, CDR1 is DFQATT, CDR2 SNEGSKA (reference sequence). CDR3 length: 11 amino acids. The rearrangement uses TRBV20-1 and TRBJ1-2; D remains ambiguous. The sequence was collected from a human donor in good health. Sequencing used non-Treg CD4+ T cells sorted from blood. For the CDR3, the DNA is TGCAGTGCAGGGCTCAACTATGGCTACACCTTC. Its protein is CSAGLNYGYTF.